The rows below give T cell receptor beta chains drawn from one sample of a study of blood T cell repertoires in COVID-19. Libraries were prepared by immunoSEQ multiplex PCR; TCRdb keeps only in-frame clonotypes and omits some of them. The sample has 130,000 to 150,000 clones, more than 80% seen once. The sample was peripheral blood. These receptors were obtained from a human donor with acute or convalescent COVID-19. The donor label of this sample is uncertain. Both conserved end residues are part of each CDR3. A D gene is named only where the DNA matches it firmly. Rows may omit the clone size; those that give it use once, few, many or a size class.

TRBV2,NA,TRBJ2-2,NA,CASSINRPDNTGELFF,TGTGCCAGCAGCATAAACCGCCCAGATAACACCGGGGAGCTGTTTTTT
TRBV2,TRBD2,TRBJ2-3,few,CARPLERGLDTQYF,TGTGCCAGACCCTTGGAGCGGGGATTAGATACGCAGTATTTT
TRBV4-2,TRBD1,TRBJ2-2,NA,CASSQGINRGTGELFF,TGTGCCAGCAGCCAAGGGATAAACAGGGGAACCGGGGAGCTGTTTTTT
TRBV6-5,NA,TRBJ2-3,NA,CASSYLSRTSTDTQYF,TGTGCCAGCAGTTACCTCTCCCGAACTAGCACAGATACGCAGTATTTT
TRBV4-1,NA,TRBJ2-7,few,CASSQEETASYEQYF,TGCGCCAGCAGCCAAGAAGAGACAGCCTCCTACGAGCAGTACTTC
TRBV5-6,NA,TRBJ2-2,NA,CASSLATTYDTGELFF,TGTGCCAGCAGCCTGGCGACAACGTATGACACCGGGGAGCTGTTTTTT
TRBV10-3,TRBD1,TRBJ2-2,NA,CAIIPGQGTGELFF,TGTGCCATCATTCCGGGACAGGGCACCGGGGAGCTGTTTTTT
TRBV19,TRBD1,TRBJ1-5,NA,CASGTARGFGTQPQHF,TGTGCCAGTGGGACAGCCAGGGGGTTCGGGACTCAGCCCCAGCATTTT
TRBV5-6,NA,TRBJ2-2,once,CASSFRGITPGELFF,TGTGCCAGCAGCTTTAGGGGGATAACACCCGGGGAGCTGTTTTTT
TRBV23-1,NA,TRBJ1-4,NA,CASSPQKEKKCTNEKLFF,TGCGCCAGCAGTCCACAAAAGGAGAAAAAATGCACAAATGAAAAACTGTTTTTT
TRBV5-5,TRBD1,TRBJ1-2,NA,CASSLEAGGLDGYTF,TGTGCCAGCAGCTTGGAGGCAGGGGGTTTGGACGGCTACACCTTC
TRBV7-2,NA,TRBJ2-5,NA,CASSSRDFQETQYF,TGTGCCAGCAGCTCTCGGGACTTCCAAGAGACCCAGTACTTC
TRBV29-1,NA,TRBJ2-2,NA,CSVADQVGTGELFF,TGCAGCGTTGCCGATCAGGTTGGGACCGGGGAGCTGTTTTTT
TRBV12-3/TRBV12-4,NA,TRBJ1-2,NA,CASTPTGNYGYTF,TGTGCCAGCACCCCTACAGGGAACTATGGCTACACCTTC
TRBV19,NA,TRBJ2-1,once,CASSIGGGAGEQFF,TGTGCCAGTAGTATAGGGGGCGGGGCAGGAGAGCAGTTCTTC
TRBV3-1/TRBV3-2,NA,TRBJ1-2,NA,CASSLGTPQANYGYTF,TGTGCCAGCAGCCTTGGGACACCGCAAGCTAACTATGGCTACACCTTC